This TCR beta chain is drawn from a study of T cell repertoires in cytomegalovirus infection. This clonotype was observed a handful of times. Using its own MiXCR run on the reads, TCRdb lists one record per CDR3 protein. The data hold approximately 750,000 distinct CDR3 sequences, with approximately 40% observed a single time. The sequence was obtained from a human donor in good health (CMV status not recorded). Some clones in this sample may be carry-over from other donors' samples. Sequencing was done on a sample of PBMCs.

The CDR3 bases are TGTGCCAGCAGTGATTTCGGAGATAACACCGGGGAGCTGTTTTTT. Protein: CASSDFGDNTGELFF. The rearrangement links TRBV6-1 to TRBJ2-2; D not resolved. The CDR3 is 15 residues long. The V gene lost 3 bases and the J gene lost 2 bases, with 10 bases spanning the gap. The germline V gene encodes CDR1 MNHNS and CDR2 SASEGT.